The 7 T cell receptor beta chains below come from one sample, sequenced in a study of T-cell memory formation after mild COVID-19. TCRdb itself ran the 5' RACE reads through MiXCR, one entry per CDR3 protein. The sample yields roughly 250,000 distinct CDR3 sequences, around 15% seen once. Material: PBMCs or a T cell subset sorted from them (not recorded which). These receptors were collected from a man in his late teens or twenties who had mild COVID-19 (a few samples of this study predate the infection). Cell type and time point are not known.

The chain combines TRBV15 with TRBJ2-7; D gene ambiguous. The CDR3 runs to 13 residues. V lost 0 bases to trimming and J lost 5 bases, with 8 bases between them. The germline CDR1 and CDR2 sequences are LNHNV and YYDKDF (reference sequence). CDR3 DNA sequence: TGTGCCACCAGCAGAGATCCGACGCACGAGCAGTACTTC. As protein: CATSRDPTHEQYF. The variable domain in full, with the rest retrieved from reference TRBV15 and TRBJ2-7, is DAMVIQNPRYQVTQFGKPVTLSCSQTLNHNVMYWYQQKSSQAPKLLFHYYDKDFNNEADTPDNFQSRRPNTSFCFLDIRSPGLGDTAMYLCATSRDPTHEQYFGPGTRLTVT.

The gene calls are TRBV7-2 and TRBJ2-4, with D perhaps assigned TRBD1 or TRBD2 (6 bases each). Germline CDR1 is SGHTA and CDR2 is FQGNSA. The CDR3 totals 15 residues. V dropped 1 base and J dropped 7 bases, with 14 bases sitting between them. The CDR3 region is CASSLDPSGANIQYF. As DNA, the CDR3 is TGTGCCAGCAGCTTAGATCCTTCGGGGGCGAACATTCAGTACTTC.

This clonotype has just one count. The chain employs TRBV29-1 and TRBJ2-2; the match to TRBD1 covers 9 bases. V shed 7 bases, J shed 9 bases, and the junction held 12 bases outside the gene matches. The CDR3 runs to 14 residues. Germline V gene data show CDR1 as SQVTM and CDR2 as ANQGSEA. The CDR3 here is CSGADRGNGRELFF. CDR3 coding DNA: TGCAGCGGCGCTGACAGGGGGAACGGCCGGGAGCTGTTTTTT.

This clonotype was observed a handful of times. The V gene is TRBV6-1, the J gene TRBJ2-5; D is possibly TRBD2 (7 bases). The CDR3 has 14 amino acids. Germline loops: CDR1 MNHNS, CDR2 SASEGT. V was cut by 0 bases and J by 4 bases, with 9 bases left in between. The DNA for the CDR3 is TGTGCCAGCAGTGAAGCGGGGGGGCCAGAGACCCAGTACTTC. Protein: CASSEAGGPETQYF.

This clonotype was detected a few times. CDR3: CASSQETLRDGWLFF. CDR3 in DNA: TGTGCCAGCAGCCAGGAAACCCTCAGGGACGGGTGGCTGTTTTTT. This sequence joins TRBV4-2 and TRBJ2-2; D assignment may be TRBD1 or TRBD2 (5 bases each). The CDR3 sequence is 15 residues long. Trimming cost V 3 bases and J 13 bases, with 21 bases left between them. Germline CDR1 is LGHNA and CDR2 is YNFKEQ.

This clonotype was seen a handful of times. The rearrangement uses TRBV29-1 and TRBJ1-1, with 7 positions matching TRBD1. The CDR3 is 13 residues long. The germline V gene encodes CDR1 SQVTM and CDR2 ANQGSEA. Trimming cost V 7 bases and J 3 bases; bases outside gene matches: 8. CDR3 sequence (DNA): TGCAGCGCCCGAGGGACAGACCACACTGAAGCTTTCTTT. This encodes CSARGTDHTEAFF.

This clonotype was observed a few times. The chain joins TRBV7-3 to TRBJ1-1; 8 bases align to TRBD1. From germline, CDR1 is SGHTA and CDR2 FQGTGA. The CDR3 covers 13 residues. The V and J ends lost 9 bases and 5 bases, in that order; junction bases with no gene match: 8. The CDR3 region is CASSQGARTEAFF. The CDR3 coding sequence is TGTGCCAGTTCTCAGGGGGCAAGGACTGAAGCTTTCTTT.